These 30 T cell receptor beta chains originate from one sample sequenced in a study of technical replicates of blood from several donors. Here immunoSEQ multiplex PCR was the method, and the copy in TCRdb shows in-frame clones only, minus some. The sample has more than 80,000 clones; 90% to 96% are singletons. Sample: T cells isolated from PBMCs. All receptors derive from a human donor in good health.

This chain joins TRBV4-1 and TRBJ2-5; tentatively, D is TRBD2 (6 bases). The CDR3 contains 15 residues. The V gene lost 0 bases and the J gene lost 4 bases, with 12 bases spanning the gap. Germline V lookup: CDR1 MGHRA, CDR2 YSYEKL. The CDR3 protein is CASSQDPRAGETQYF. In DNA form, the CDR3 reads TGCGCCAGCAGCCAAGATCCGAGAGCGGGAGAGACCCAGTACTTC.

The V and J genes are TRBV4-1 and TRBJ2-7, with TRBD2 matching over 10 bases. Germline CDR1 reads MGHRA; CDR2 reads YSYEKL. V was pared by 4 bases and J by 3 bases, with 6 bases of the junction left unmatched. The CDR3 has 15 residues. The CDR3 coding sequence is TGCGCCAGCAGCCTCGGACTAGCGGAACGCTACGAGCAGTACTTC. Amino acid sequence: CASSLGLAERYEQYF.

This chain joins TRBV7-3 and TRBJ2-1; D possibly corresponds to TRBD2 (6 bases). Germline assignment: CDR1 SGHTA and CDR2 FQGTGA. The CDR3 covers 16 residues. V lost 2 bases, J lost 5 bases, and 16 bases lay in between. The CDR3 region has the DNA TGTGCCAGCAGCTTATCGGGCGGGGCTAGCGACAATGAGCAGTTCTTC. This sequence encodes CASSLSGGASDNEQFF. Using reference TRBV7-3 and TRBJ2-1 for the parts outside the CDR3, the full variable domain is GAGVSQTPSNKVTEKGKYVELRCDPISGHTALYWYRQSLGQGPEFLIYFQGTGAADDSGLPNDRFFAVRPEGSVSTLKIQRTERGDSAVYLCASSLSGGASDNEQFFGPGTRLTVL.

The chain has TRBV28 and TRBJ1-2; D unresolved. Germline lookup yields CDR1 MDHEN and CDR2 SYDVKM. The CDR3 loop spans 13 amino acids. Trimming left V 2 bases short and J 8 bases short, with 12 bases between. The CDR3 DNA reads TGTGCCAGCAGTTTAGGCGGGCGCGCCGGCTACACCTTC. Its protein product is CASSLGGRAGYTF.

Only a few counts were recorded for this clone. The rearrangement uses TRBV4-1 and TRBJ1-5, with TRBD1 as a possible D gene (5 bases). V dropped 4 bases and J dropped 6 bases, with 10 bases sitting between them. The CDR3 is 13 amino acids. The germline gives CDR1 MGHRA, CDR2 YSYEKL. The CDR3 coding sequence is TGCGCCAGCAGCCCCTTAGGGGTTCAGCCCCAGCATTTT. It yields the protein CASSPLGVQPQHF.

This chain links TRBV11-2 with TRBJ2-3; TRBD2 might be the D (6 bases). The V and J ends lost 4 bases and 4 bases respectively, with 12 bases between them. Germline-derived CDR1 and CDR2 are SGHAT and FQNNGV. The CDR3 spans 14 residues. CDR3 protein: CASSSTSGADTQYF. The CDR3 DNA sequence: TGTGCCAGCAGCTCCACTTCGGGGGCAGATACGCAGTATTTT.

CDR3 in amino acids: CASSFPVTGGLTYEQYF. DNA for the CDR3: TGTGCCAGCAGCTTCCCAGTTACTGGCGGATTAACCTACGAGCAGTACTTC. The V gene is TRBV28, the J gene TRBJ2-7; D gene unclear. V lost 6 bases, J lost 2 bases, and 23 bases lay in between. In germline, CDR1 is MDHEN, CDR2 SYDVKM. This CDR3 has 17 residues.

About this clone itself: At the DNA level, this CDR3 is encoded by other sequences in the same sample as well. This chain joins TRBV4-1 and TRBJ1-2; possible D gene TRBD1, 5 bases. V was pared by 0 bases and J by 3 bases, with 5 bases between. The CDR3 contains 13 residues. The germline V gene encodes CDR1 MGHRA and CDR2 YSYEKL. CDR3 bases: TGCGCCAGCAGCCAAGACAGGGACTATGGCTACACCTTC. It encodes CASSQDRDYGYTF.

This rearrangement joins TRBV29-1 to TRBJ2-7; D is ambiguous. V was cut by 0 bases and J by 2 bases, with 14 bases left in between. Per the germline V gene, CDR1 is SQVTM and CDR2 is ANQGSEA. The CDR3 is 15 amino acids. The CDR3, as DNA: TGCAGCGTTGAAGATCTGAGTCACTATCCCTACGAGCAGTACTTC. Protein product: CSVEDLSHYPYEQYF.

The chain is built from TRBV6-6 and TRBJ2-7; TRBD1 aligns across 7 bases. Germline loops: CDR1 MNHNY, CDR2 SVGAGI (reference sequence). CDR3 length: 15 residues. J gave up 6 bases and V 5 bases, and 13 bases lay outside the gene matches. The CDR3 bases are TGTGCCAGCAGTGCCGGGGACAGCTACCGAACCGAGCAGTACTTC. Protein product: CASSAGDSYRTEQYF.

The J gene is TRBJ2-1, the V gene TRBV18; 16 bases fit TRBD2. With V trimmed by 6 bases and J by 5 bases, 13 bases remained unmatched. This CDR3 contains 19 residues. The germline V gene encodes CDR1 KGHSH and CDR2 LQKENI. DNA for the CDR3: TGTGCCAGCTCGCCAGGGACTAGCGGGAGGGCCGTCTACGACAATGAGCAGTTCTTC. This sequence encodes CASSPGTSGRAVYDNEQFF.

The gene calls are TRBV7-9 and TRBJ1-1; no definite D call. The CDR3 extends over 12 amino acids. Between the trimmed V and J ends, which lost 6 bases and 0 bases, there was a span of 5 bases. Germline CDR1 is SEHNR and CDR2 is FQNEAQ (reference sequence). CDR3 sequence (DNA): TGTGCCAGCAGGTTTATGAACACTGAAGCTTTCTTT. This encodes CASRFMNTEAFF.

The CDR3 DNA is TGTGCCAGCAGTGACCATAAGCGGTCCTACAATGAGCAGTTCTTC. Amino acids: CASSDHKRSYNEQFF. The chain uses TRBV6-4 and TRBJ2-1; perhaps TRBD2 as D (5 bases). This CDR3 is 15 amino acids long. Per germline, CDR1 MRHNA and CDR2 SNTAGT. Deletions cut 2 bases from V and 1 base from J, with 9 bases between.

The rearrangement links TRBV14 to TRBJ1-2; no clear D gene. CDR1 is SGHDN and CDR2 is FVKESK in the germline V gene. This CDR3 has 15 amino acids. V was trimmed by 1 base and J by 4 bases, leaving 13 bases between them. Here the CDR3 reads CASSQGSGLGYGYTF. The DNA of the CDR3 is TGTGCCAGCAGCCAAGGATCGGGGTTGGGCTATGGCTACACCTTC. Complete variable domain (other parts from reference TRBV14 and TRBJ1-2): EAGVTQFPSHSVIEKGQTVTLRCDPISGHDNLYWYRRVMGKEIKFLLHFVKESKQDESGMPNNRFLAERTGGTYSTLKVQPAELEDSGVYFCASSQGSGLGYGYTFGSGTRLTVV.

The V call is TRBV11-2, the J call TRBJ2-7; 9 positions match TRBD2. The trim removed 6 bases at V and 2 bases at J, leaving 20 bases unmatched. The germline V gene has CDR1 SGHAT and CDR2 FQNNGV. The CDR3 is made up of 19 amino acids. The CDR3 spells CASRGLGGSFAGGPYEQYF. The CDR3 DNA reads as TGTGCCAGCAGGGGACTTGGCGGGAGTTTTGCGGGGGGGCCCTACGAGCAGTACTTC.

The V and J genes are TRBV12-2 and TRBJ1-4. TRBV12-2 counts as a pseudogene. CDR3 length: 18 amino acids. The CDR3 DNA reads TGTGCAAGTCGCTTAGGGGTCGTCCGGGAGATCGATAATGAAAAACTGTTTTTT. This encodes CASRLGVVREIDNEKLFF.

CDR3 nucleotides: TGTGCCAGCAGCCGAAGACTAGCGGGAGTGCCTGAGCAGTTCTTC. Its protein is CASSRRLAGVPEQFF. The chain uses TRBV7-9 and TRBJ2-1, with 12 bases that match TRBD2. Germline CDR1 and CDR2: SEHNR and FQNEAQ (reference sequence). CDR3 length equals 15 residues. V gave up 5 bases and J gave up 9 bases; unmatched junction bases: 8.

The chain links TRBV2 to TRBJ1-4; 9 positions agree with TRBD1. This CDR3 contains 17 residues. The J segment lost 3 bases and the V segment lost 4 bases, leaving 9 bases of the junction unmatched. Germline CDR1 is SNHLY and CDR2 is FYNNEI. CDR3 region: CASSGGTGMEANEKLFF. Written as DNA, the CDR3 is TGTGCCAGCAGTGGAGGGACAGGGATGGAAGCTAATGAAAAACTGTTTTTT.

The chain is built from TRBV5-6 and TRBJ2-2; 9 bases agree with TRBD2. V lost 0 bases to trimming and J lost 6 bases; unmatched junction nucleotides: 6. Germline assignment: CDR1 SGHDT and CDR2 YYEEEE. This CDR3 has 16 residues. DNA for the CDR3: TGTGCCAGCAGCTTGGAGGGACTAGCAGCACCCGGGGAGCTGTTTTTT. Translation: CASSLEGLAAPGELFF.

The V call is TRBV19, the J call TRBJ2-7; 11 bases are shared with TRBD1. The CDR3 is made up of 14 amino acids. Trimming at V came to 5 bases and at J to 3 bases, leaving 3 bases not matched to a gene. The germline V gene has CDR1 LNHDA and CDR2 SQIVND (reference sequence). The CDR3 region is CASSWTGGVYEQYF. The CDR3 region has the DNA TGTGCCAGTAGTTGGACAGGGGGCGTCTACGAGCAGTACTTC.

The J gene is TRBJ2-2, the V gene TRBV27; 8 bases align to TRBD1. V lost 8 bases, J lost 6 bases, and 14 bases stayed unmatched. The V gene's germline CDR1 is MNHEY and CDR2 SMNVEV (reference sequence). This CDR3 spans 16 amino acids. Here the CDR3 reads CASWTGSRVLPGELFF. CDR3 nucleotide sequence: TGTGCCAGCTGGACAGGGAGCAGGGTCCTACCCGGGGAGCTGTTTTTT.

The CDR3 DNA follows: TGTGCCAGCAGCTTCCGTCAGGGCGACTATGGCTACACCTTC. Its protein product is CASSFRQGDYGYTF. This chain uses TRBV14 with TRBJ1-2; possibly TRBD1 for D (5 bases). The germline V gene has CDR1 SGHDN and CDR2 FVKESK. Trimming removed 5 bases at V and 3 bases at J, with 13 bases between. The CDR3 totals 14 residues.

This sequence joins TRBV11-2 and TRBJ2-1, with a weak D call TRBD2 (7 bases). The CDR3 spans 11 residues. The V gene's germline CDR1 is SGHAT and CDR2 FQNNGV. The V gene lost 4 bases and the J gene lost 13 bases, with 11 bases spanning the gap. This CDR3 is CASSSPGGQFF. The CDR3 bases are TGTGCCAGCAGCTCCCCGGGGGGCCAGTTCTTC. Based on the CDR3 plus reference TRBV11-2 and TRBJ2-1, the full variable domain is EAGVAQSPRYKIIEKRQSVAFWCNPISGHATLYWYQQILGQGPKLLIQFQNNGVVDDSQLPKDRFSAERLKGVDSTLKIQPAKLEDSAVYLCASSSPGGQFFGPGTRLTVL.

This chain uses TRBV5-1 with TRBJ2-5; 9 bases are a match to TRBD1. The CDR3 runs 16 residues. Germline lookup yields CDR1 SGHRS and CDR2 YFSETQ. Trimming took 4 bases from V and 0 from J; bases not matched to a gene: 7. The CDR3 nucleotides read TGCGCCAGCAGCCTATCGACAGGGGGGTACCAAGAGACCCAGTACTTC. Protein product: CASSLSTGGYQETQYF.

V and J are TRBV30 and TRBJ2-7; the D gene is possibly TRBD1 (5 bases). The germline CDR1 and CDR2 sequences are GTSNPN and SVGIG (reference sequence). The CDR3 extends over 14 amino acids. The V and J ends lost 3 bases and 1 base respectively, with 13 bases between them. In DNA form, the CDR3 reads TGTGCCTGGAGGACGTGGGGCAGTTCCTACGAGCAGTACTTC. Its protein product is CAWRTWGSSYEQYF.

The chain uses TRBV5-6 and TRBJ2-5, with D hard to call. The CDR3 sequence is 13 residues long. V was trimmed by 0 bases and J by 7 bases, leaving 10 bases between them. Germline V gene sequence: CDR1 SGHDT, CDR2 YYEEEE. The CDR3 sequence: CASSLASLATQYF. The CDR3 coding sequence is TGTGCCAGCAGCTTGGCCTCCTTGGCGACCCAGTACTTC.

J is TRBJ1-1 and V is TRBV7-9; D is undetermined. CDR1 SEHNR and CDR2 FQNEAQ come from the germline V gene (reference sequence). The germline V and J ends were trimmed by 4 bases and 1 base, with 13 bases remaining between them. CDR3 length equals 15 residues. CDR3 amino acids: CASSSSTGRNTEAFF. The CDR3 nucleotides are TGTGCCAGCAGCTCCAGTACGGGAAGGAACACTGAAGCTTTCTTT.

This clone was detected once. The rearrangement uses TRBV10-2 and TRBJ1-1; D ambiguous. The CDR3 contains 13 residues. Germline V gives CDR1 WSHSY, CDR2 SAAADI. V lost 5 bases to trimming and J lost 5 bases, with 12 bases between them. DNA of the CDR3: TGCGCCAGCAGTACCGGGGTGGGGACTGAAGCTTTCTTT. This gives the protein CASSTGVGTEAFF.

The gene calls are TRBV27 and TRBJ2-5; TRBD1 is a possible D gene (6 bases). Near its end, the DNA agrees better with TRBJ2-7, so the J call may be wrong. This CDR3 comprises 14 residues. CDR1 MNHEY and CDR2 SMNVEV come from the germline V gene (reference sequence). CDR3 bases: TGTGCCACAACAGACCGAGGGGGCTCCTACGAGCAGTACTTC. This sequence encodes CATTDRGGSYEQYF.

The chain is built from TRBV5-1 and TRBJ1-5; 7 nucleotides agree with TRBD1. Trimming removed 4 bases from V and 2 bases from J; junction bases left unmatched: 6. The CDR3 extends over 15 amino acids. Germline CDR1 reads SGHRS; CDR2 reads YFSETQ. The CDR3 loop reads CASSVTGEGNQPQHF. Written as DNA, the CDR3 is TGCGCCAGCAGCGTTACAGGGGAGGGCAATCAGCCCCAGCATTTT.